This TCR beta chain appears in the sequencing data of a study of blood T cells in healthy people across ages. The CDR3 totals 15 residues. Germline assignment: CDR1 SGHTA and CDR2 FQGNSA. The ends were cut back, 1 base at V and 2 bases at J, with 12 bases in the middle. A sample-barcoded 5' primer and a J-beta primer mix were used in a second PCR of roughly 6 to 11 cycles. TCRdb analysed the 5' RACE reads with MiXCR anew, one entry per CDR3 protein. Seen here are roughly 800,000 distinct CDR3 sequences, 55% to 75% observed once, and the top ten hold approximately 20%. The chain links TRBV7-2 to TRBJ2-7; D not certain. Sequencing input: blood. The source of this sequence is a man between 25 and 39 years old in good health. The CDR3 sequence: CASSLVVDAAYEQYF. CDR3 nucleotides: TGTGCCAGCAGCTTAGTCGTGGACGCAGCCTACGAGCAGTACTTC.